A selection of T cell receptor beta chains follows, all from one sample in a study of spatial heterogeneity in lung cancer. One entry per CDR3 protein, called by TCRdb with MiXCR from the 5' RACE reads. The sample lists about 2,800 distinct CDR3 sequences; 8.5% to 9% were seen once. This specimen consisted of normal lung tissue next to the tumor, obtained at surgery. These receptor sequences come from a female donor with early-stage non-small cell lung cancer. The CDR3 runs from the conserved cysteine through the conserved F or W. Fields, in order: D gene, V gene, J gene, CDR3 length, clone size, CDR3 DNA, CDR3 protein. D genes are given only for firm matches. Not all rows give a size; the values are once, few, many and, for expanded clones, a class.

>-|TRBV7-9|TRBJ1-5|16|medium-sized
TGTGCCAGCAGCCCCGATCGGCACGGGGGCGATCAGCCCCAGCATTTT
CASSPDRHGGDQPQHF
>TRBD2|TRBV29-1|TRBJ2-1|15|many
TGCAGCGTTGCCACAGCGGGAGGATCTCACAATGAGCAGTTCTTC
CSVATAGGSHNEQFF
>-|TRBV29-1|TRBJ2-2|13|medium-sized
TGCAGCGTTGAGGCGGGCCGGACCGGGGAGCTGTTTTTT
CSVEAGRTGELFF
>-|TRBV7-9|TRBJ2-7|13|few
TGTGCCAGCAGCTTATCAGGTTCCTACGAGCAGTACTTC
CASSLSGSYEQYF
>-|TRBV3-1|TRBJ2-5|16|medium-sized
TGTGCCAGCAGCCAAGGGCCAGGGGGCGGGAGAGAGACCCAGTACTTC
CASSQGPGGGRETQYF
>-|TRBV6-1|TRBJ2-5|13|medium-sized
TGTGCCAGCAGTGAAGGGGGTAGGGAGACCCAGTACTTC
CASSEGGRETQYF
>-|TRBV7-9|TRBJ2-2|16|medium-sized
TGTGCCAGCAGCTTAGGGGCAACTTCGAACACCGGGGAGCTGTTTTTT
CASSLGATSNTGELFF
>-|TRBV11-1|TRBJ2-1|12|medium-sized
TGTGCCAGCGGGCGGGGTAGGAATGAGCAGTTCTTC
CASGRGRNEQFF
>TRBD1|TRBV5-1|TRBJ2-5|14|medium-sized
TGCGCCAGCAGCCAGGGACAGGCCGGGGGGACCCAGTACTTC
CASSQGQAGGTQYF
>TRBD2|TRBV6-2/TRBV6-3|TRBJ2-5|17|many
TGTGCCAGCAGTTTCAATCCGGGACTAGAAGGCGAAGAGACCCAGTACTTC
CASSFNPGLEGEETQYF
>-|TRBV7-6|TRBJ2-5|13|medium-sized
TGTGCCAGCAGCCCCCTTAGGGGCGAGACCCAGTACTTC
CASSPLRGETQYF
>TRBD1|TRBV5-1|TRBJ1-1|15|-
TGCGCCAGCAGCTCAGGACAGGCCCTGAACACTGAAGCTTTCTTT
CASSSGQALNTEAFF
>-|TRBV12-3/TRBV12-4|TRBJ2-1|14|few
TGTGCCAGCAGGGTCGTGAGCTCCTACAATGAGCAGTTCTTC
CASRVVSSYNEQFF
>-|TRBV30|TRBJ1-4|10|medium-sized
TGTGCCTGGAGTCGGAAAAAACTGTTTTTT
CAWSRKKLFF
>-|TRBV30|TRBJ1-5|13|-
TGTGCCTGGAGTGTGCAGAGCAATCAGCCCCAGCATTTT
CAWSVQSNQPQHF
>-|TRBV11-2|TRBJ1-1|13|medium-sized
TGTGCCAGCAGCCCGTCCCAGAACACTGAAGCTTTCTTT
CASSPSQNTEAFF
>-|TRBV6-5|TRBJ2-1|12|medium-sized
TGTGCCAGCAGTCCACTAGGAAATGAGCAGTTCTTC
CASSPLGNEQFF
>-|TRBV7-2|TRBJ2-1|12|medium-sized
TGTGCCAGCAGCACCTCCGTTGGTGAGCAGTTCTTC
CASSTSVGEQFF
>-|TRBV19|TRBJ2-3|14|medium-sized
TGTGCCAGTAGTATGGGCAGGGGTTACGATACGCAGTATTTT
CASSMGRGYDTQYF
>TRBD2|TRBV6-6|TRBJ2-5|14|medium-sized
TGTGCCAGCAGTTATGATAGCGGGGCGGCGTCCCAGTACTTC
CASSYDSGAASQYF
>-|TRBV11-1|TRBJ2-1|14|few
TGTGCCAGCAAGGGGCACAGCTCCTACAATGAGCAGTTCTTC
CASKGHSSYNEQFF
>-|TRBV12-3/TRBV12-4|TRBJ1-3|14|medium-sized
TGTGCCAGCAGTTTTGGAAGCTCTGGAAACACCATATATTTT
CASSFGSSGNTIYF
>TRBD2|TRBV7-3|TRBJ2-1|13|medium-sized
TGTGCCAGCAGCAGACTAGCGGGAGAAAGAATGTTCTTC
CASSRLAGERMFF